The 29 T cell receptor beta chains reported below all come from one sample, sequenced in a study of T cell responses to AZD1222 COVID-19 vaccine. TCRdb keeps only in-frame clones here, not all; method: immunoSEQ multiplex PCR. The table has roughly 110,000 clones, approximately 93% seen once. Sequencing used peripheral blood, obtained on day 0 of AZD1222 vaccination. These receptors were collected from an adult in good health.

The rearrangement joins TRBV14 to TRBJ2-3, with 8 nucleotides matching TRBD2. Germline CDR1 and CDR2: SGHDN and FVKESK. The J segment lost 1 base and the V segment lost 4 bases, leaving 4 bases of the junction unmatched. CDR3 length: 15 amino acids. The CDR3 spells CASSPRAGGTDTQYF. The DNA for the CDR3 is TGTGCCAGCAGCCCTCGAGCGGGGGGCACAGATACGCAGTATTTT.

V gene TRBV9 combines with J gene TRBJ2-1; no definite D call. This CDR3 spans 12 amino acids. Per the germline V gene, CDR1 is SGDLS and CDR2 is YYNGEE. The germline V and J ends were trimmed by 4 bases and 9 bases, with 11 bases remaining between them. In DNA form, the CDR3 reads TGTGCCAGCAGCCCAAGCGTTGTTGAGCAGTTCTTC. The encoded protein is CASSPSVVEQFF.

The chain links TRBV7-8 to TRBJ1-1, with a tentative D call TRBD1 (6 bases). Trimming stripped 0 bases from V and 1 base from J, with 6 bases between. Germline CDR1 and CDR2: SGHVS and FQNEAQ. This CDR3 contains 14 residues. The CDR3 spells CASSLADRNTEAFF. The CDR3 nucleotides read TGTGCCAGCAGCTTAGCGGACAGGAACACTGAAGCTTTCTTT.

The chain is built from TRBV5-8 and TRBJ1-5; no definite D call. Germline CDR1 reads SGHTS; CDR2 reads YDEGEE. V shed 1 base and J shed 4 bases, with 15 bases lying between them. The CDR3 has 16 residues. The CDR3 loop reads CASSLYASGGNQPQHF. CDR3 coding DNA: TGTGCCAGCAGCTTGTATGCATCGGGTGGGAATCAGCCCCAGCATTTT.

The CDR3 region has the DNA TGTGCCAGCAGTTACACCAGCCTACAGGGTAGCACTGAAGCTTTCTTT. Protein product: CASSYTSLQGSTEAFF. The V call is TRBV6-5, the J call TRBJ1-1; tentative D call: TRBD1 (6 bases). The ends were cut back, 2 bases at V and 4 bases at J, with 17 bases in the middle. Looked up from germline, CDR1 is MNHEY and CDR2 is SVGAGI. The CDR3 spans 16 residues.

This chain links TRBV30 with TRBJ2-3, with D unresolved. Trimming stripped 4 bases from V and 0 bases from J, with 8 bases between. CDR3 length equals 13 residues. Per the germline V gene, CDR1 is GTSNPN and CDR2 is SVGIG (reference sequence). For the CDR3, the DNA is TGTGCCTGGATAGCCAAAAGCACAGATACGCAGTATTTT. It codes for CAWIAKSTDTQYF.

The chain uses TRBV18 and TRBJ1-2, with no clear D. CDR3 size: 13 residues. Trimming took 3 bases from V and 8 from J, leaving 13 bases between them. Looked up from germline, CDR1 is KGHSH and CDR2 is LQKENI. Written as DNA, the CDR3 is TGTGCCAGCTCACCGGACCAAATAGAAGGCTACACCTTC. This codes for CASSPDQIEGYTF. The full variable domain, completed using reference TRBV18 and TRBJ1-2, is NAGVMQNPRHLVRRRGQEARLRCSPMKGHSHVYWYRQLPEEGLKFMVYLQKENIIDESGMPKERFSAEFPKEGPSILRIQQVVRGDSAAYFCASSPDQIEGYTFGSGTRLTVV.

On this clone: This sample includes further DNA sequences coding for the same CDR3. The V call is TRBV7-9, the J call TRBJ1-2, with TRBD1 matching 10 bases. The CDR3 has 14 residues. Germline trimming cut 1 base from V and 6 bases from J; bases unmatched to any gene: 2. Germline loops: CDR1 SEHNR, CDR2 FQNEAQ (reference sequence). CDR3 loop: CASSLGTGGNGYTF. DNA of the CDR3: TGTGCCAGCAGCTTAGGGACAGGGGGTAATGGCTACACCTTC.

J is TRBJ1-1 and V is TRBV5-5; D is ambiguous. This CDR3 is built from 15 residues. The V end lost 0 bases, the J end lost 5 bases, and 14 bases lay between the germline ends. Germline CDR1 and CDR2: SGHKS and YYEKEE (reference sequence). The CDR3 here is CASSLDLHPTTEAFF. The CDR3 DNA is TGTGCCAGCAGCTTGGATCTACACCCCACGACTGAAGCTTTCTTT. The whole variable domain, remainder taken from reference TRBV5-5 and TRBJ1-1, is DAGVTQSPTHLIKTRGQQVTLRCSPISGHKSVSWYQQVLGQGPQFIFQYYEKEERGRGNFPDRFSARQFPNYSSELNVNALLLGDSALYLCASSLDLHPTTEAFFGQGTRLTVV.

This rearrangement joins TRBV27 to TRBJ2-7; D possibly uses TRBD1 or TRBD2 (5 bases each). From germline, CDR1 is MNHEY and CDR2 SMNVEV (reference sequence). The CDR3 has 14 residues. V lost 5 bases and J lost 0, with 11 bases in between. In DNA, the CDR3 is TGTGCCAGCAGTCACCGGGACGGCTCCTACGAGCAGTACTTC. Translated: CASSHRDGSYEQYF.

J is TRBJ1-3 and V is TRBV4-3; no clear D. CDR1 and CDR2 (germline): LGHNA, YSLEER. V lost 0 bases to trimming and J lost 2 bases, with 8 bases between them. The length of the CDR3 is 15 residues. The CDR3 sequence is CASSQDLRAGNTIYF. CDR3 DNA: TGCGCCAGCAGCCAAGATTTGCGGGCTGGAAACACCATATATTTT.

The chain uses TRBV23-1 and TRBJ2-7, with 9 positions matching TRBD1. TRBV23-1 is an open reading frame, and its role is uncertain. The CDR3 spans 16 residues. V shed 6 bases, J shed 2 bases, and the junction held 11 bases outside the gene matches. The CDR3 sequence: CASSHFNRDRAYEQYF. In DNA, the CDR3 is TGCGCCAGCAGCCATTTTAACAGGGACAGGGCCTACGAGCAGTACTTC.

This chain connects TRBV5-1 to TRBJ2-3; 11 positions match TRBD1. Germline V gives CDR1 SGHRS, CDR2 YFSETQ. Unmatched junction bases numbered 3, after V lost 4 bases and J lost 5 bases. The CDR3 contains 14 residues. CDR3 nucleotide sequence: TGCGCCAGCAGCGCCGGGACAGGGGGAGATACGCAGTATTTT. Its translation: CASSAGTGGDTQYF. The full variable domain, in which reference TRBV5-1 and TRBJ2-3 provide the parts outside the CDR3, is KAGVTQTPRYLIKTRGQQVTLSCSPISGHRSVSWYQQTPGQGLQFLFEYFSETQRNKGNFPGRFSGRQFSNSRSEMNVSTLELGDSALYLCASSAGTGGDTQYFGPGTRLTVL.

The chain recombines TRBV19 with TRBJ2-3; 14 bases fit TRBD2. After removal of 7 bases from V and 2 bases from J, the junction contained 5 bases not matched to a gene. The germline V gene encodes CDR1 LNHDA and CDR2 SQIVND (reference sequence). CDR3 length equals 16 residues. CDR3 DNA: TGTGCCAGTACTCGACTAGCGGGGGGGAACACAGATACGCAGTATTTT. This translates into CASTRLAGGNTDTQYF.

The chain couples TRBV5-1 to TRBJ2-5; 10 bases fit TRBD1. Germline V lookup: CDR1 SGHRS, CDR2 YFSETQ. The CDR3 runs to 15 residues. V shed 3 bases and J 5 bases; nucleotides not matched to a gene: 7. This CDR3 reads CASSWTGGREETQYF. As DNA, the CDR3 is TGCGCCAGCAGCTGGACAGGGGGACGGGAGGAGACCCAGTACTTC.

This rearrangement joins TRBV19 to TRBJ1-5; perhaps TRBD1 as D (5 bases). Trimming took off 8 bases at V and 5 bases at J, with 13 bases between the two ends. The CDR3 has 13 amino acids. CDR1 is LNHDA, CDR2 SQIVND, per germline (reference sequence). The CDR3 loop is CASSPAGDQPQHF. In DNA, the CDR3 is TGTGCCAGTTCCCCAGCGGGGGATCAGCCCCAGCATTTT. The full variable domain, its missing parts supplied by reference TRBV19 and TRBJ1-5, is DGGITQSPKYLFRKEGQNVTLSCEQNLNHDAMYWYRQDPGQGLRLIYYSQIVNDFQKGDIAEGYSVSREKKESFPLTVTSAQKNPTAFYLCASSPAGDQPQHFGDGTRLSIL.

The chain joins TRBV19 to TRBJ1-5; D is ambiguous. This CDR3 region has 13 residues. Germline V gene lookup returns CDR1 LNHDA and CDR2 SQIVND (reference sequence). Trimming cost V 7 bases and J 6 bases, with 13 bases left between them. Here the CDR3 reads CASIRARGQPQHF. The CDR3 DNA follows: TGTGCCAGTATTAGGGCCAGAGGTCAGCCCCAGCATTTT.

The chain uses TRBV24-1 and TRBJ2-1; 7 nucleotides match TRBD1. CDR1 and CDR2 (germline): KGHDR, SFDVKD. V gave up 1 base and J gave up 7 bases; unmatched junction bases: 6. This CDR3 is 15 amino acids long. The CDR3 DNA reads TGTGCCACCAGTGATTTCAGGGGGTTGAGGAATGAGCAGTTCTTC. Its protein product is CATSDFRGLRNEQFF.

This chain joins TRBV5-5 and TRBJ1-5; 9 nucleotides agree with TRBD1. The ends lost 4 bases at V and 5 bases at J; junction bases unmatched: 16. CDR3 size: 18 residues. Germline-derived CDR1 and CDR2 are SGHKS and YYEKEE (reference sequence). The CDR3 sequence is CASSRIFRDRVIDQPQHF. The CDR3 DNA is TGTGCCAGCAGCCGAATCTTCCGGGACAGGGTGATCGATCAGCCCCAGCATTTT.

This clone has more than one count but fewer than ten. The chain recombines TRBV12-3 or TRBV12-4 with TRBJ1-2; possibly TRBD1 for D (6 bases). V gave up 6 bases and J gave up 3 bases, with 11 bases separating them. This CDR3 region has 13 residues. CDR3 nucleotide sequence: TGTGCCAGCAGGTTGGACAGTCACTATGGCTACACCTTC. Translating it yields CASRLDSHYGYTF.

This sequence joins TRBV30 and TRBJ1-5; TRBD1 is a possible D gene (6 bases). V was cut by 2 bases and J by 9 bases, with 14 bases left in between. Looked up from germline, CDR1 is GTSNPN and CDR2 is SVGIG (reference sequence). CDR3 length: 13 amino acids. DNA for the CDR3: TGTGCCTGGAGTCAAGGGGGGGCTGTGCCCCAGCATTTT. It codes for CAWSQGGAVPQHF.

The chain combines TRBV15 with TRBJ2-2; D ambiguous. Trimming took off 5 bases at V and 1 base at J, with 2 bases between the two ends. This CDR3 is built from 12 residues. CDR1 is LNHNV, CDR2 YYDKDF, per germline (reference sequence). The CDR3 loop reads CATSGNTGELFF. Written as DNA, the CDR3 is TGTGCCACCAGCGGGAACACCGGGGAGCTGTTTTTT.

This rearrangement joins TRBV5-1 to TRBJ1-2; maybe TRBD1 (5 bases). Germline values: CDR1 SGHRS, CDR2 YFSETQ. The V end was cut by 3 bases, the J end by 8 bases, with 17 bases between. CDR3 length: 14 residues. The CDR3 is CASSSAGGLEGYTF. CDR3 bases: TGCGCCAGCAGCTCAGCTGGGGGTTTAGAAGGCTACACCTTC.

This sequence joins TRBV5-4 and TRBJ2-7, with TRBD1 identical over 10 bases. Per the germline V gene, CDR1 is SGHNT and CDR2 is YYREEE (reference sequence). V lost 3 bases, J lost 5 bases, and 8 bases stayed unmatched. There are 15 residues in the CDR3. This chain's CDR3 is CASSSPLGQGDEQYF. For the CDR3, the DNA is TGTGCCAGCAGCTCTCCCCTCGGACAGGGGGACGAGCAGTACTTC.

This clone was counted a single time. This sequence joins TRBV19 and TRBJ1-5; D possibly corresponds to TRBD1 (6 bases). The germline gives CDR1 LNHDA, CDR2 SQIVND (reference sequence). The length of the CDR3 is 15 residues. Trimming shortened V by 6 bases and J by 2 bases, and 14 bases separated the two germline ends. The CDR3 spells CASRSPGGGNQPQHF. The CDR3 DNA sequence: TGTGCCAGTAGATCCCCCGGGGGCGGCAATCAGCCCCAGCATTTT.

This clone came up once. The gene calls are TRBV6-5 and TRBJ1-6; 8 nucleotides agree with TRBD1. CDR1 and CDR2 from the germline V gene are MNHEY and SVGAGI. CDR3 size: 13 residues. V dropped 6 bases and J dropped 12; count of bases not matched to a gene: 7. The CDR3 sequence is CASRTQGARPLHF. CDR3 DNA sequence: TGTGCCAGCAGAACCCAGGGGGCTAGACCCCTCCACTTT.

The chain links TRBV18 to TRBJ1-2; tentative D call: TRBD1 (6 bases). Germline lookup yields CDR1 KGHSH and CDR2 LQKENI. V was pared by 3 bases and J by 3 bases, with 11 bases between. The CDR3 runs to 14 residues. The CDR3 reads CASSPETGHYGYTF. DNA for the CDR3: TGTGCCAGCTCACCCGAGACAGGCCACTATGGCTACACCTTC.

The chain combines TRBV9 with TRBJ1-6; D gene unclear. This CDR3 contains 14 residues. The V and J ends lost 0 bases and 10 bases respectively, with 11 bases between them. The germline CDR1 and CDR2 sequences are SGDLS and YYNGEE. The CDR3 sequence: CASSVAKGGSPLHF. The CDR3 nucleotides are TGTGCCAGCAGCGTAGCTAAAGGCGGATCACCCCTCCACTTT.

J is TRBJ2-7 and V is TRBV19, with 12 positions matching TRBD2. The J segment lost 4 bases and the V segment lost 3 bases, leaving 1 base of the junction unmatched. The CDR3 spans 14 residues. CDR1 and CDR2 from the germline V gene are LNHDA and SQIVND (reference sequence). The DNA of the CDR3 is TGTGCCAGTAGTATCGGACTAGCGGGATACGAGCAGTACTTC. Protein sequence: CASSIGLAGYEQYF.